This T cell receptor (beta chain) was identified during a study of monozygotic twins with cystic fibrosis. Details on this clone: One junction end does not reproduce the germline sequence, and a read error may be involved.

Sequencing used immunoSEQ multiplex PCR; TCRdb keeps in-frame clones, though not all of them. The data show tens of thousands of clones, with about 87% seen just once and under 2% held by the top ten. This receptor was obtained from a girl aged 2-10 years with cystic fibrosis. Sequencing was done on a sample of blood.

CDR3 coding DNA: TGTGCCAGCAGACCCCAAAGGGGGTCCTTCGAGCAGTACTTC. Its translation is CASRPQRGSFEQYF. V is TRBV5-4 and J is TRBJ2-7, with a weak D call TRBD1 (6 bases). The CDR3 is 14 residues long. Germline CDR1 is SGHNT and CDR2 is YYREEE (reference sequence).